The 17 T cell receptor beta chains below come from one sample, sequenced in a study of spatial heterogeneity in lung cancer. Stated time point: sample taken at primary tumor resection. Sequencing covered unsorted whole RNA taken from tumor, nontumor lung or frozen PBMC. TCRdb called the 5' RACE reads again in MiXCR, with one record for every CDR3 protein. The sample lists tens of thousands of distinct CDR3 sequences, approximately 8.2% occurring once. This material consisted of PBMCs, taken at surgery. Source of these receptors: a male donor with early-stage non-small cell lung cancer.

V usage is TRBV5-5 and J usage is TRBJ2-7; D is unclear. The CDR3 length is 13 residues. Germline lookup yields CDR1 SGHKS and CDR2 YYEKEE (reference sequence). V lost 0 bases and J lost 4, with 8 bases in between. CDR3 sequence: CASSLAFFYEQYF. The CDR3 nucleotides read TGTGCCAGCAGCTTGGCCTTTTTTTACGAGCAGTACTTC.

The chain couples TRBV5-1 to TRBJ2-5; 7 bases are shared with TRBD2. CDR3 length: 15 residues. CDR1 is SGHRS, CDR2 YFSETQ, per germline. V was pared by 4 bases and J by 2 bases, with 8 bases of the junction left unmatched. CDR3 region: CASSPLEGGQETQYF. Here the CDR3 DNA reads TGCGCCAGCAGCCCCCTGGAGGGAGGGCAAGAGACCCAGTACTTC.

This clonotype was counted ten times or more. The chain couples TRBV6-5 to TRBJ1-1; TRBD1 might be the D (5 bases). The CDR3 extends over 12 amino acids. V lost 6 bases to trimming and J lost 7 bases, with 12 bases between them. Germline V gene data show CDR1 as MNHEY and CDR2 as SVGAGI. CDR3 region: CASRNRDGEAFF. DNA for the CDR3: TGTGCCAGCAGGAACCGGGACGGTGAAGCTTTCTTT.

Only a few counts were recorded for this clonotype. Here the CDR3 DNA reads TGTGCCAGCAGCCGACCCCGGGACAACGCGAACACCGGGGAGCTGTTTTTT. Translated, it gives CASSRPRDNANTGELFF. The V gene is TRBV5-6, the J gene TRBJ2-2, with a tentative D call TRBD1 (6 bases). Germline assignment: CDR1 SGHDT and CDR2 YYEEEE. With 4 bases removed from V and 0 bases from J, the gap between germline ends came to 16 bases. The CDR3 spans 17 residues.

This clonotype was seen at least ten times. This sequence joins TRBV10-3 and TRBJ2-2; 8 bases map to TRBD2. The CDR3 runs to 15 residues. The trim removed 10 bases at V and 3 bases at J, leaving 10 bases unmatched. CDR1 ENHRY and CDR2 SYGVKD come from the germline V gene. CDR3: CATYNLRGDTGELFF. As DNA, the CDR3 is TGTGCCACCTATAACCTGCGGGGGGACACCGGGGAGCTGTTTTTT.

This clonotype was observed a few times. The CDR3 protein is CASSSQNDRGPEAFF. In DNA, the CDR3 is TGTGCCAGCAGCTCCCAAAACGACAGGGGGCCTGAAGCTTTCTTT. The V and J genes are TRBV5-4 and TRBJ1-1; 10 bases are a match to TRBD1. This CDR3 contains 15 residues. CDR1 is SGHNT and CDR2 is YYREEE in the germline V gene (reference sequence). V lost 3 bases to trimming and J lost 6 bases; unmatched junction nucleotides: 8.

There are a few counts of this clonotype. This rearrangement joins TRBV15 to TRBJ1-1; maybe TRBD1 (6 bases). Germline V lookup: CDR1 LNHNV, CDR2 YYDKDF (reference sequence). This CDR3 contains 14 residues. V was trimmed by 0 bases and J by 7 bases, leaving 12 bases between them. CDR3 coding DNA: TGTGCCACCAGCAGAGATCGGACAGACCTTGAAGCTTTCTTT. Encoded protein: CATSRDRTDLEAFF.

This clonotype was found many times. The V call is TRBV9, the J call TRBJ2-1; possibly TRBD1 for D (7 bases). Per germline, CDR1 SGDLS and CDR2 YYNGEE. The CDR3 covers 15 residues. Trimming pared 0 bases from V and 3 bases from J, leaving 10 bases between. This chain's CDR3 is CASSVDRGGYNEQFF. The CDR3 nucleotides are TGTGCCAGCAGCGTAGACAGGGGAGGCTACAATGAGCAGTTCTTC. The variable domain in full, completed from reference TRBV9 and TRBJ2-1, reads DSGVTQTPKHLITATGQRVTLRCSPRSGDLSVYWYQQSLDQGLQFLIQYYNGEERAKGNILERFSAQQFPDLHSELNLSSLELGDSALYFCASSVDRGGYNEQFFGPGTRLTVL.

Ten or more counts support this clonotype. The chain has TRBV18 and TRBJ2-3; D not certain. The CDR3 loop spans 13 amino acids. Germline V gene data show CDR1 as KGHSH and CDR2 as LQKENI. Trimming pared 3 bases from V and 6 bases from J, leaving 10 bases between. The CDR3 loop is CASSPKTADTQYF. In nucleotides, the CDR3 is TGTGCCAGCTCACCGAAGACCGCCGATACGCAGTATTTT.

This clonotype came up a few times. The chain uses TRBV6-6 and TRBJ2-3; D gene uncertain. Per germline, CDR1 MNHNY and CDR2 SVGAGI (reference sequence). Trimming shortened V by 6 bases and J by 1 base, and 11 bases separated the two germline ends. The CDR3 runs 14 residues. The CDR3 DNA is TGTGCCAGCAGAACAATCAGCGGCACAGATACGCAGTATTTT. It is translated as CASRTISGTDTQYF.

This clonotype was detected only a few times. This sequence joins TRBV30 and TRBJ2-3; D is possibly TRBD2 (7 bases). Germline V gene lookup returns CDR1 GTSNPN and CDR2 SVGIG (reference sequence). The CDR3 spans 15 residues. V shed 4 bases and J shed 0 bases, with 14 bases lying between them. CDR3 sequence (DNA): TGTGCCTGGATGAGGGGGGGCCTTAGCACAGATACGCAGTATTTT. It is translated as CAWMRGGLSTDTQYF.

This clonotype has at least ten counts. The chain recombines TRBV19 with TRBJ2-1, with D perhaps matching TRBD2 (5 bases). Germline V gene sequence: CDR1 LNHDA, CDR2 SQIVND (reference sequence). The CDR3 runs to 12 residues. V was pared by 7 bases and J by 4 bases, with 8 bases between. CDR3 sequence (DNA): TGTGCCAGTACGGGGAATTACAATGAGCAGTTCTTC. Amino acid sequence: CASTGNYNEQFF. The whole variable domain, remainder taken from reference TRBV19 and TRBJ2-1, is DGGITQSPKYLFRKEGQNVTLSCEQNLNHDAMYWYRQDPGQGLRLIYYSQIVNDFQKGDIAEGYSVSREKKESFPLTVTSAQKNPTAFYLCASTGNYNEQFFGPGTRLTVL.

The chain couples TRBV7-6 to TRBJ1-6; 9 bases are a match to TRBD1. V was clipped by 2 bases and J by 7 bases; unmatched bases: 12. The length of the CDR3 is 18 residues. In germline, CDR1 is SGHVS, CDR2 FNYEAQ. CDR3 region: CASSLSWGGQGTNSPLHF. CDR3 DNA: TGTGCCAGCAGCTTATCTTGGGGGGGACAGGGAACGAATTCACCCCTCCACTTT.

This clonotype has just a few counts. The J gene is TRBJ2-6, the V gene TRBV29-1; TRBD1 aligns across 9 bases. This CDR3 spans 17 amino acids. Germline assignment: CDR1 SQVTM and CDR2 ANQGSEA. V was clipped by 3 bases and J by 0 bases; unmatched bases: 6. CDR3 region: CSVEPGQGGSGANVLTF. Here the CDR3 DNA reads TGCAGCGTTGAGCCGGGACAGGGAGGCTCTGGGGCCAACGTCCTGACTTTC.

Written as DNA, the CDR3 is TGTGCCATCAGCCCGAGCGCGGGAGGCACCGGGGAGCTGTTTTTT. Encoded protein: CAISPSAGGTGELFF. The chain joins TRBV10-3 to TRBJ2-2, with TRBD2 identical over 8 bases. With 6 bases clipped from V and 4 bases from J, the junction kept 7 bases outside the gene matches. The CDR3 sequence is 15 residues long. Germline CDR1 and CDR2: ENHRY and SYGVKD.

The rearrangement uses TRBV6-5 and TRBJ1-4; TRBD1 is a possible D gene (6 bases). This CDR3 is built from 11 residues. The V end was cut by 10 bases, the J end by 10 bases, with 13 bases between. Per the germline V gene, CDR1 is MNHEY and CDR2 is SVGAGI. DNA for the CDR3: TGTGCCACCTGGGGACACGGAAAACTGTTTTTT. Translating it yields CATWGHGKLFF.

This clonotype was seen ten or more times. The DNA for the CDR3 is TGTGCCAGCAGCGCAGGGACCAACTACGAGCAGTACTTC. Amino acids: CASSAGTNYEQYF. The chain is built from TRBV7-6 and TRBJ2-7, with D perhaps matching TRBD1 or TRBD2 (5 bases each). The CDR3 contains 13 residues. V was cut by 5 bases and J by 3 bases, with 11 bases left in between. Germline V lookup: CDR1 SGHVS, CDR2 FNYEAQ.